The present TCR beta chain was sequenced within a study of cytomegalovirus exposure and HLA in healthy donors (dated by TCRdb to the late 2010s). Regarding the study in general: According to an earlier analysis of around 600 of the donors, 150 million to 200 million T cells yielded 117 million unique TCR beta sequences and approximately 280 Gb of sequence data. All discovery cohort repertoires had been generated on a single sequencing platform. Alongside the repertoire data, information on donor age, sex, ethnicity and CMV serostatus was compiled. A later analysis re-analyzed previously published TCR beta repertoires from 666 donors and added high-resolution HLA genotyping to study TCR occurrence patterns. Along with the approximately 620-subject first cohort, a separate validation cohort of over a hundred different subjects was used. The genetic ancestry cluster associated with self-reported Caucasian donors included around four fifths of the 398 genotyped donors. Five DR-DQ haplotypes were treated as single units for association and clustering because of strong linkage in the cohort. Rather than drawing on any new phenotypic data, the later analysis identified candidate immune exposures from TCR beta sequences and the way those sequences occurred across donors. Among 398 genotyped donors of the cohort, an average of approximately 240,000 unique TCR beta nucleotide sequences were sequenced per donor, 15% to 20% of them non-productive. A later genetic analysis took genome-wide SNP genotypes for about 55% of the 666 donors and used that subset as a discovery cohort. Around 320 gigabases of sequencing data and tens of millions of unique TCR sequences were included in an early release covering about 600 HLA-typed donors. The study combined high-throughput TCR immunosequencing, statistical association of individual TCRs with disease status, and machine learning to predict cytomegalovirus infection status. The number of typed donors differed by locus: roughly 629-630 for A, B, C, DRB1 and DQB1; some 500 for DQA1; 606 for DPA1; and roughly 450 for DPB1. Both class I and class II loci were covered by HLA typing, at four-digit resolution. The aim of the study was to test whether cataloging public T cell receptors could identify signatures of past pathogen exposure. To decide whether each TCR beta V gene segment behaved as functional or pseudogenic, an earlier analysis of nearly 600 of the donors relied on high-throughput TCR beta sequencing. Using immunosequencing, the study profiled T cell repertoires from fewer than 700 subjects and related those repertoires to cytomegalovirus serostatus. What the study reported, not specific to this receptor: A later analysis found that most CMV-associated TCR beta chains appeared HLA-restricted, with HLA associations seemingly driven largely by CMV exposure. In a later analysis, TCR association rates were found to vary across HLA loci, with the most associated TCRs seen for DRB1 alleles and the fewest for HLA-C alleles. The classifier was reported to diagnose cytomegalovirus status with high specificity and sensitivity in both the original and validation cohorts. Compared with equally common non-associated chains, HLA-associated TCR beta chains in a later analysis were more clonally expanded and had lower generation probabilities. Because the 87-base-pair reads could not distinguish some IMGT-functional V segments, including TRBV6-2 and TRBV6-3, those segments were excluded. In an earlier analysis of more than 450 of the donors, most TCR beta V segments were observed in productive rearrangements about 87% or about 30% of the time, broadly matching IMGT annotations. The study gave a list of under 200 TCR beta chains associated with cytomegalovirus. Sequencing depth was assumed to be roughly uniform across donors in the presence/absence analyses, though that assumption may not hold. When HLA alleles, especially DR and DQ, strongly co-occurred, TCR associations were difficult to assign to individual alleles. A later genetic analysis associated a missense DCLRE1C variant with V-gene and J-gene trimming of TCR beta chains, and an independent cohort replicated the association. According to the authors, the approach could potentially be generalized to other disease states and immunological phenotypes. A further reported finding was that TCR beta sequences accurately predicted the HLA-A and HLA-B alleles for most subjects in the first cohort. For the cohort, immune exposure information was limited to CMV serostatus. A cluster of highly shared sequence variants was judged likely to be a technical artifact of the sequencing pipeline. Across donors, most TCR sequences were observed very rarely, whereas some public TCRs were present in many individuals. Because counts were too low, under 20 rarely observed V segments, including chromosome 9 orphons, were left out of the earlier analysis of some 640 of the donors. Compared with the roughly 600-donor mean, donors in an Asian-associated ancestry cluster had fewer N-insertions in productive TCRs, according to a later genetic analysis. Three of the identified cytomegalovirus-associated TCR beta chains were confirmed in vitro to be specific for cytomegalovirus antigens. Correlated functional status among segregating V segments might reflect linkage disequilibrium, but an unknown experimental factor could not be ruled out. At a false discovery rate of 0.05, a later analysis linked some 17,000 TCR beta sequences to specific HLA alleles. According to a later analysis, parvovirus B19, influenza, CMV and Epstein-Barr virus appeared linked to several top co-occurrence clusters. In this cohort, only TCR beta chains were sequenced, and detectable features were limited by the absence of alpha or paired-chain data. Because HLA typing was unavailable for some donors at each locus, only the typed subset was used in association tests.

CDR1 MDHEN and CDR2 SYDVKM are derived from the germline V gene. Here V drops 7 bases and J drops 8 bases, and the junction holds 13 bases not matched to any gene. Spanning cysteine to phenylalanine, the CDR3 consists of 15 amino acids. Only the CDR3 part of the read is kept: 45 bases, read in frame from the first base. This clone was observed a single time. The clone's antigen remains unknown. Base qualities are not recorded, but no much larger clone differs from it by a single base. The cohort consisted of 666 healthy bone marrow donors. Cohort members were all nominally healthy when sampled, although unrecorded immune exposures were likely present. The donor tested CMV seropositive and was one of the 289 seropositive cohort members. A peripheral blood sample was collected from each donor, and TCR beta sequencing was performed on peripheral blood mononuclear cells. Genomic DNA extraction from the blood cell samples was performed with the Qiagen DNeasy Blood Extraction Kit.

Library preparation used the immunoSEQ multiplex PCR assay. A mixture of 60 forward primers for TCR Vbeta segments and 13 reverse primers for TCR Jbeta segments was used in the multiplex PCR. The CDR3 region of rearranged TCR beta genes was amplified from genomic DNA with a multiplex PCR assay. The amplified TCR beta libraries were sequenced on the Illumina HiSeq System as 87-base-pair reads. In the authors' own workflow: A later analysis tallied 75 million to 95 million unique TCR beta chains across the approximately 670 repertoires, and approximately 12 million of those chains were shared by two or more donors. To remove PCR and sequencing errors, raw reads were error-corrected and collapsed into unique sequences using a nearest-neighbor algorithm that merged closely related sequences. CDR3 sequences were aligned to IMGT reference sequences to assign V, D and J gene segments. For a sequence to be retained, a match of at least six nucleotides to both a V gene segment and a J gene segment was required. Rearrangements were called productive when the CDR3 lacked stop codons and stayed in frame with V and J; all others were non-productive. Following IMGT convention, CDR3 was defined as the stretch from the second conserved V-encoded cysteine to the conserved J-encoded phenylalanine. The earlier analysis of 500 to 600 of the donors excluded sequences that lacked an unambiguous match to a single V gene segment. An earlier analysis of about 600 of the donors called V segments functional above 56.7% productive rearrangements and segregating when the between-donor standard deviation exceeded 5%. A statistical classification framework was developed to diagnose cytomegalovirus status using the catalog of TCR beta chain sequences. In a later analysis, TCR nucleotide sequences were compared against IMGT/GENE-DB human TR gene sequences so that V and J genes could be assigned. Using the TCRdist pipeline, a later analysis assigned CDR3 sequences along with most-parsimonious VDJ recombination scenarios. In a later analysis, each TCR beta chain was defined by its CDR3 amino acid sequence together with its V-gene family, and reads lacking a unique V-gene family were excluded. As a way to deal with suspected cross-contamination and a sequencing artifact, a later analysis dropped 450 to 600 nucleotide sequences that were highly shared and had low generation probability. In a later analysis, a clonal expansion index for each public chain was calculated from normalized within-repertoire ranks of inferred template counts. In a later analysis, generation probabilities were computed with a VDJ recombination model fitted to out-of-frame rearrangements, and the resulting probabilities were checked against IGoR. In a later analysis, hypergeometric tests were used to score TCR-TCR, TCR-HLA and TCR-CMV co-occurrence, with a repertoire-size bias correction applied to TCR pairs. In a later analysis, false discovery rates were estimated by permuting HLA or CMV assignments 20 times. In a later analysis, co-occurring TCRs were grouped using DBSCAN, with TCRdist sequence similarity added in when clustering inside HLA-allele-positive subsets. Co-occurrence clustering excluded repertoires with fewer than 30,000 or more than 120,000 public chains, plus five with anomalous nucleotide sharing. TCRdb obtained this table from immuneACCESS and retained in-frame rearrangements with V and J assigned. These tables miss some clones; where compared with another copy, unresolved V genes account for less than half of the shortfall, and the remainder is unexplained. V, J and clone size reflect that table, while D and trimming were determined from the DNA. In all, the sample holds more than 90,000 clones, and 80% to 85% of those were seen once. 4.2% of the sample is taken by the ten largest.

The sample was PBMCs. The rearranged chain carries TRBV28 and TRBJ2-4, and TRBD1 aligns with 8 junction nucleotides. The origin of this receptor is a woman in her seventies in good health and CMV-seropositive. The CDR3: CASIPGGGSFDIQYF. The DNA is as follows: TGTGCCAGCATTCCAGGGGGCGGTTCGTTTGACATTCAGTACTTC.